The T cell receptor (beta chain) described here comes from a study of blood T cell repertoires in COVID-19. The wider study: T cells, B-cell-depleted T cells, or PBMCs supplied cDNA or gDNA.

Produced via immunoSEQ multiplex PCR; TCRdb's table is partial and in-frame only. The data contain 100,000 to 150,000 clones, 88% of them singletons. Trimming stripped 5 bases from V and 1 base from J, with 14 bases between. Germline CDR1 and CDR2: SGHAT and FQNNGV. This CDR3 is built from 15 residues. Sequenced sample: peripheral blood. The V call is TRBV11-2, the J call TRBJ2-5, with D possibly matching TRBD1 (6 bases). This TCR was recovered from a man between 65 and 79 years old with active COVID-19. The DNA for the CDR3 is TGTGCCAGCAGCGTCAGACAGGCCCTCCAAGAGACCCAGTACTTC. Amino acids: CASSVRQALQETQYF.